This TCR beta chain was captured in a study of T cell repertoires in cytomegalovirus infection. As for the study in general: Recently identified HLA-C-restricted CMV epitopes were among the peptides used. Based on public TCR beta signatures, there were indications of CMV infection and of a matching HLA type. Notes on the study in general: CMV carriers with the relevant HLA were identified by cumulative public TCR beta family frequency. CMV-specific TCR beta clonotypes restricted by HLA-C were the ones dominating the ex vivo response.

TCRdb redid the calling of the reads with MiXCR, one entry per CDR3 protein. The sample contains 550,000 to 700,000 distinct CDR3 sequences, just under 40% of which appear only once. Regarding this clonotype: Its antigen is currently unknown.

Germline V lookup: CDR1 SGHTA, CDR2 FQGNSA. This CDR3 contains 15 residues. Trimming stripped 3 bases from V and 9 bases from J, with 18 bases between. Material: cultured PBMCs, obtained from culture after CMV antigen stimulation. The clonotype originates from a human donor in good health (CMV status not recorded). Some clones in this sample may be carry-over from other donors' samples. The chain has TRBV7-2 and TRBJ1-5; the D is unclear. CDR3 DNA: TGTGCCAGCAGCTTGTCCGTTAAGAATACCTCGCCCCAGCATTTT. Translated, it gives CASSLSVKNTSPQHF.